What follows are 32 T cell receptor beta chains derived from one specimen sequenced in a study of T cell responses to AZD1222 COVID-19 vaccine. Method: immunoSEQ multiplex PCR; TCRdb's copy keeps in-frame clones and lacks some. The sample yields about 110,000 clones, around 94% seen once. The input for sequencing was peripheral blood, taken on day 0 of AZD1222 vaccination. The receptors derive from an adult in good health.

This chain joins TRBV6-5 and TRBJ1-1; D uncertain. Trimming pared 10 bases from V and 1 base from J, leaving 19 bases between. CDR3 length: 15 residues. CDR1 and CDR2 from the germline V gene are MNHEY and SVGAGI. The CDR3: CATQFDGQKNTEAFF. The CDR3 DNA reads TGTGCCACCCAATTCGACGGGCAGAAGAACACTGAAGCTTTCTTT.

V and J are TRBV7-9 and TRBJ2-1; possibly TRBD1 for D (5 bases). The V end was cut by 5 bases, the J end by 7 bases, with 12 bases between. Germline CDR1 SEHNR, CDR2 FQNEAQ (reference sequence). There are 13 residues in the CDR3. The chain's CDR3 is CASSPGRANEQFF. The CDR3 DNA reads as TGTGCCAGCAGCCCAGGCAGGGCGAATGAGCAGTTCTTC.

The V call is TRBV9, the J call TRBJ2-6, with 7 bases aligning to TRBD1. This CDR3 contains 18 residues. The V segment lost 4 bases and the J segment 3 bases; nucleotides outside the gene matches: 13. Germline values: CDR1 SGDLS, CDR2 YYNGEE. CDR3 in amino acids: CASSLRTGFLSGANVLTF. The CDR3 DNA follows: TGTGCCAGCAGCCTGAGGACAGGCTTTCTGAGTGGGGCCAACGTCCTGACTTTC.

The V gene is TRBV6-4, the J gene TRBJ2-3; TRBD1 or TRBD2 may be the D gene (5 bases each). Trimming left V 0 bases short and J 12 bases short, with 13 bases between. This CDR3 is 13 amino acids long. Germline V gene sequence: CDR1 MRHNA, CDR2 SNTAGT. For the CDR3, the DNA is TGTGCCAGCAGTGACTCTGAGACGGGACCTCAGTATTTT. It codes for CASSDSETGPQYF.

V usage is TRBV6-1 and J usage is TRBJ1-2; 8 nucleotides line up with TRBD1. V gave up 7 bases and J gave up 6 bases; unmatched junction bases: 7. The germline gives CDR1 MNHNS, CDR2 SASEGT. This CDR3 spans 13 amino acids. Here the CDR3 reads CASKRNRGDGYTF. The CDR3 region has the DNA TGTGCCAGCAAGCGTAACAGGGGGGATGGCTACACCTTC.

The chain carries TRBV28 and TRBJ1-2; 7 positions agree with TRBD1. Germline assignment: CDR1 MDHEN and CDR2 SYDVKM. With 6 bases clipped from V and 4 bases from J, the junction kept 8 bases outside the gene matches. The CDR3 contains 14 residues. The CDR3 loop reads CASSTPGQPYGYTF. For the CDR3, the DNA is TGTGCCAGCAGCACTCCGGGACAGCCCTATGGCTACACCTTC.

With regard to this clone: The germline gene is not matched at one end of the junction; a read error may be the cause. This chain uses TRBV3-1 (or the pseudogene TRBV3-2) with TRBJ2-3; D possibly corresponds to TRBD1 (6 bases). The CDR3 runs 15 residues. The germline V gene has CDR1 LGHDT and CDR2 YNNKEL (reference sequence). CDR3 sequence reads: CASTQSGQGRDTQYF. CDR3 nucleotides: TGTGCCAGCACCCAAAGTGGGCAGGGGCGAGATACGCAGTATTTT.

The chain couples TRBV27 to TRBJ1-5; D possibly corresponds to TRBD1 (6 bases). This CDR3 comprises 16 residues. Looked up from germline, CDR1 is MNHEY and CDR2 is SMNVEV (reference sequence). Trimming took off 6 bases at V and 0 bases at J, with 15 bases between the two ends. The CDR3 region is CASRQGYDDSNQPQHF. CDR3 nucleotides: TGTGCCAGCAGACAGGGTTATGATGATAGCAATCAGCCCCAGCATTTT.

The genes are TRBV6-1 and TRBJ1-2; D gene ambiguous. Trimming cost V 0 bases and J 5 bases, with 13 bases left between them. Per germline, CDR1 MNHNS and CDR2 SASEGT. There are 15 residues in the CDR3. The CDR3 spells CASSEAGQRTYGYTF. The DNA of the CDR3 is TGTGCCAGCAGTGAAGCAGGCCAGAGGACTTATGGCTACACCTTC.

This chain joins TRBV5-1 and TRBJ1-1; D is perhaps TRBD1 (6 bases). The germline V gene has CDR1 SGHRS and CDR2 YFSETQ. The CDR3 loop spans 14 amino acids. Trimming took 3 bases from V and 1 from J, leaving 10 bases between them. CDR3 in DNA: TGCGCCAGCAGCTACGGACAGCCGAACACTGAAGCTTTCTTT. This encodes CASSYGQPNTEAFF.

This sequence joins TRBV12-5 and TRBJ1-5; 11 bases agree with TRBD1. From germline, CDR1 is LGHNT and CDR2 FRNRAP. This CDR3 is built from 18 residues. Trimming at V came to 6 bases and at J to 2 bases, leaving 12 bases not matched to a gene. DNA for the CDR3: TGTGCTAGTGGAGGTTACCGGGACAGGGGGAAACGCAATCAGCCCCAGCATTTT. Translating gives CASGGYRDRGKRNQPQHF.

The chain joins TRBV10-1 to TRBJ1-1; TRBD1 might be the D (5 bases). Trimming removed 0 bases from V and 0 bases from J, with 8 bases in between. The germline V gene has CDR1 WNHNN and CDR2 SYGVQD (reference sequence). The CDR3 is 15 residues long. CDR3 in DNA: TGCGCCAGCAGTGAGTCAAGGGGATTGAACACTGAAGCTTTCTTT. This gives the protein CASSESRGLNTEAFF.

Note on this clone: The same CDR3 also results from other DNA sequences found in this sample. V usage is TRBV5-1 and J usage is TRBJ1-1, with 7 bases lining up with TRBD1. The junction had 5 bases not matched to a gene; V was cut back by 4 bases and J by 2 bases. This CDR3 region has 14 residues. The germline V gene has CDR1 SGHRS and CDR2 YFSETQ. The CDR3 reads CASSRDSSNTEAFF. CDR3 DNA: TGCGCCAGCAGCCGGGACAGCTCTAACACTGAAGCTTTCTTT.

The chain joins TRBV7-3 to TRBJ2-1, with TRBD1 matching over 9 bases. The CDR3 consists of 15 residues. J gave up 1 base and V 6 bases, and 4 bases lay outside the gene matches. CDR1 is SGHTA and CDR2 is FQGTGA in the germline V gene. The CDR3 coding sequence is TGTGCCAGCAGTCCCGGACAGGGGTCCTACAATGAGCAGTTCTTC. It specifies CASSPGQGSYNEQFF. Full variable domain (rest looked up from reference TRBV7-3 and TRBJ2-1): GAGVSQTPSNKVTEKGKYVELRCDPISGHTALYWYRQSLGQGPEFLIYFQGTGAADDSGLPNDRFFAVRPEGSVSTLKIQRTERGDSAVYLCASSPGQGSYNEQFFGPGTRLTVL.

Only one count was recorded for this clone. The J gene is TRBJ2-5, the V gene TRBV5-6, with a possible D match to TRBD1 (5 bases). Germline loops: CDR1 SGHDT, CDR2 YYEEEE. V lost 4 bases, J lost 3 bases, and 25 bases lay in between. CDR3 length: 18 residues. The CDR3 DNA follows: TGTGCCAGCAGCCTCGCTTCCCCCCAGGGCAATTTGGAAGAGACCCAGTACTTC. Its translation is CASSLASPQGNLEETQYF.

The chain couples TRBV3-1 (or the pseudogene TRBV3-2) to TRBJ1-6, with D perhaps matching TRBD1 (6 bases). V gave up 2 bases and J gave up 7 bases, with 12 bases separating them. Germline assignment: CDR1 LGHDT and CDR2 YNNKEL (reference sequence). This CDR3 region has 15 residues. DNA for the CDR3: TGTGCCAGCAGCCAAACGACAGGAGTAAATTCACCCCTCCACTTT. This codes for CASSQTTGVNSPLHF.

The V and J genes are TRBV4-1 and TRBJ1-1; D possibly corresponds to TRBD1 (6 bases). The V gene lost 0 bases and the J gene lost 4 bases, with 15 bases spanning the gap. From germline, CDR1 is MGHRA and CDR2 YSYEKL. The CDR3 covers 16 residues. The CDR3 here is CASSQDEDTGRTEAFF. The CDR3 nucleotides are TGCGCCAGCAGCCAAGATGAGGATACAGGGCGCACTGAAGCTTTCTTT.

This chain links TRBV6-5 with TRBJ1-1, with no clear D. The germline V gene encodes CDR1 MNHEY and CDR2 SVGAGI. The CDR3 sequence is 14 residues long. Between the trimmed V and J ends, which lost 2 bases and 4 bases, there was a span of 11 bases. CDR3 residues: CASSYLPEATEAFF. CDR3 DNA sequence: TGTGCCAGCAGTTACCTCCCGGAAGCCACTGAAGCTTTCTTT.

The V and J genes are TRBV5-1 and TRBJ2-1; 7 bases match TRBD1. From germline, CDR1 is SGHRS and CDR2 YFSETQ. V shed 3 bases and J 9 bases; nucleotides not matched to a gene: 6. The CDR3 loop spans 13 amino acids. This chain's CDR3 is CASSWGTAREQFF. As DNA, the CDR3 is TGCGCCAGCAGCTGGGGGACAGCTCGTGAGCAGTTCTTC.

The V call is TRBV7-9, the J call TRBJ1-5, with a tentative D call TRBD1 (6 bases). The CDR3 is 13 amino acids. Trimming removed 8 bases from V and 3 bases from J, with 11 bases in between. Germline CDR1 SEHNR, CDR2 FQNEAQ (reference sequence). The CDR3, as DNA: TGTGCCAGCGGTACAGGGTCCAATCAGCCCCAGCATTTT. Amino acid sequence: CASGTGSNQPQHF. Using reference TRBV7-9 and TRBJ1-5 for the parts outside the CDR3, the full variable domain is DTGVSQNPRHKITKRGQNVTFRCDPISEHNRLYWYRQTLGQGPEFLTYFQNEAQLEKSRLLSDRFSAERPKGSFSTLEIQRTEQGDSAMYLCASGTGSNQPQHFGDGTRLSIL.

The chain combines TRBV5-1 with TRBJ1-2, with D perhaps TRBD1 (6 bases). Trimming pared 0 bases from V and 4 bases from J, leaving 7 bases between. Germline V lookup: CDR1 SGHRS, CDR2 YFSETQ. The CDR3 is made up of 13 amino acids. CDR3 protein: CASSLEGGYGYTF. The DNA of the CDR3 is TGCGCCAGCAGCTTGGAAGGGGGCTATGGCTACACCTTC.

V is TRBV7-3 and J is TRBJ2-3, with D tentatively TRBD1 or TRBD2 (5 bases each). Germline CDR1 is SGHTA and CDR2 is FQGTGA. V lost 2 bases to trimming and J lost 3 bases, with 9 bases between them. This CDR3 is 14 amino acids long. The CDR3 region is CASSLGRETDTQYF. CDR3 bases: TGTGCCAGCAGCTTAGGCAGGGAGACAGATACGCAGTATTTT.

The rearrangement joins TRBV19 to TRBJ1-4, with D perhaps TRBD1 (5 bases). CDR3 length: 12 residues. Germline lookup yields CDR1 LNHDA and CDR2 SQIVND (reference sequence). V lost 9 bases and J lost 7, with 12 bases in between. The CDR3 here is CASGRGPEKLFF. As DNA, the CDR3 is TGTGCCAGCGGGAGGGGTCCTGAAAAACTGTTTTTT.

The CDR3 bases are TGTGCCAGCAGCTTAGAAGTTCAAGAGACCCAGTACTTC. Its translation is CASSLEVQETQYF. The chain uses TRBV11-3 and TRBJ2-5; D gene unclear. The CDR3 is made up of 13 amino acids. Per the germline V gene, CDR1 is SGHNT and CDR2 is YENEEA. The V gene lost 0 bases and the J gene lost 2 bases, with 4 bases spanning the gap.

V is TRBV7-2 and J is TRBJ1-2; tentative D call: TRBD1 (5 bases). The CDR3 length is 14 residues. Deletions cut 8 bases from V and 4 bases from J, with 17 bases between. CDR1 is SGHTA, CDR2 FQGNSA, per germline. The CDR3 protein is CASSPGTLSYGYTF. Written as DNA, the CDR3 is TGTGCCAGCTCTCCAGGGACTCTCAGCTATGGCTACACCTTC.

The chain combines TRBV24-1 with TRBJ2-7, with D possibly called TRBD1 or TRBD2 (5 bases each). CDR1 KGHDR and CDR2 SFDVKD come from the germline V gene. V dropped 1 base and J dropped 7 bases, with 7 bases sitting between them. This CDR3 has 12 residues. CDR3 residues: CATSDLGEEQYF. Here the CDR3 DNA reads TGTGCCACCAGTGATTTAGGGGAGGAGCAGTACTTC.

The chain couples TRBV5-6 to TRBJ1-4, with 8 bases aligning to TRBD1. This CDR3 is 15 amino acids long. V shed 4 bases and J 6 bases; nucleotides not matched to a gene: 8. The germline CDR1 and CDR2 sequences are SGHDT and YYEEEE. Here the CDR3 reads CASSEYRGMDEKLFF. CDR3 sequence (DNA): TGTGCCAGCAGCGAATACAGGGGGATGGATGAAAAACTGTTTTTT.

The V gene is TRBV29-1, the J gene TRBJ2-3, with D hard to call. This CDR3 spans 12 amino acids. Trimming removed 0 bases from V and 0 bases from J, with 1 base in between. Germline V gene data show CDR1 as SQVTM and CDR2 as ANQGSEA. The CDR3 here is CSVEESTDTQYF. CDR3 DNA sequence: TGCAGCGTTGAAGAGAGCACAGATACGCAGTATTTT.

CDR3 region: CASSSWPGQNTEAFF. For the CDR3, the DNA is TGTGCCAGCAGCTCATGGCCAGGACAAAACACTGAAGCTTTCTTT. The chain combines TRBV7-2 with TRBJ1-1; D may be TRBD1 (5 bases). Trimming left V 4 bases short and J 2 bases short, with 14 bases between. The germline V gene has CDR1 SGHTA and CDR2 FQGNSA. The CDR3 runs 15 residues.

This clone occurred once. The chain links TRBV5-1 to TRBJ1-1; D may be TRBD1 (6 bases). The CDR3 length is 14 residues. Germline V gives CDR1 SGHRS, CDR2 YFSETQ. With 0 bases removed from V and 1 base from J, the gap between germline ends came to 7 bases. The CDR3 reads CASSLAGENTEAFF. The DNA of the CDR3 is TGCGCCAGCAGCTTGGCAGGGGAGAACACTGAAGCTTTCTTT.

V usage is TRBV16 and J usage is TRBJ2-3; D is unresolved. The CDR3 runs 15 residues. Per the germline V gene, CDR1 is KGHSY and CDR2 is FQNENV. V shed 3 bases and J shed 2 bases, with 12 bases lying between them. This CDR3 reads CASSHQSANTDTQYF. The CDR3 region has the DNA TGTGCCAGCAGCCACCAAAGCGCCAACACAGATACGCAGTATTTT.

The genes are TRBV30 and TRBJ1-2, with D possibly being TRBD1 (5 bases). Germline V gives CDR1 GTSNPN, CDR2 SVGIG (reference sequence). The germline V and J ends were trimmed by 6 bases and 8 bases, with 10 bases remaining between them. This CDR3 spans 10 amino acids. The CDR3 DNA reads TGTGCCTGTGCTCGGGACGGCTACACCTTC. Its protein is CACARDGYTF. Combining the CDR3 with reference TRBV30 and TRBJ1-2 gives the whole variable domain SQTIHQWPATLVQPVGSPLSLECTVEGTSNPNLYWYRQAAGRGLQLLFYSVGIGQISSEVPQNLSASRPQDRQFILSSKKLLLSDSGFYLCACARDGYTFGSGTRLTVV.